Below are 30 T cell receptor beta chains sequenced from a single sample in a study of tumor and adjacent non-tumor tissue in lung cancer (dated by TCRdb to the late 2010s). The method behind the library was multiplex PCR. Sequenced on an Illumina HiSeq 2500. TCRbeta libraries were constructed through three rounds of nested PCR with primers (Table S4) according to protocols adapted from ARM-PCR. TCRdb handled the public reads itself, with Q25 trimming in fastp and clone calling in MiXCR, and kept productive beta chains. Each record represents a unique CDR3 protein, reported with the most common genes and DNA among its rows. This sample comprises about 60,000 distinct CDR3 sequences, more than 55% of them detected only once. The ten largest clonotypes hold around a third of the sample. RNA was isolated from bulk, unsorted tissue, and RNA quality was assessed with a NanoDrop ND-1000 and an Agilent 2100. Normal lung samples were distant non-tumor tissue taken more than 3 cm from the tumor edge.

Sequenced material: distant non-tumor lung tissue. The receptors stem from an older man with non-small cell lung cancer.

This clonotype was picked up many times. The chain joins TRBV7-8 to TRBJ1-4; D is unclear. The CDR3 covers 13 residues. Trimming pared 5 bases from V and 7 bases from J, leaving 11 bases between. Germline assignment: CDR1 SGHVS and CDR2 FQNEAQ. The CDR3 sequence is CASSPLEGEKLFF. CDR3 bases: TGTGCCAGCAGCCCCCTGGAGGGTGAAAAACTGTTTTTT.

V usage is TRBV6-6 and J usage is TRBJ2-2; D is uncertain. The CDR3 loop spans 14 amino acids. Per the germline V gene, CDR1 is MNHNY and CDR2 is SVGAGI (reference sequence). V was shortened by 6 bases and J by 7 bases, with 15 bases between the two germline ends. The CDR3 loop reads CASREIGYIGELFF. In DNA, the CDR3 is TGTGCCAGCAGGGAAATAGGGTACATCGGGGAGCTGTTTTTT.

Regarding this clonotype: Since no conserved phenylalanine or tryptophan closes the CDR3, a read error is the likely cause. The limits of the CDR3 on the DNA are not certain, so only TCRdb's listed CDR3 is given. The CDR3 protein is CSVADRVGANVVTL. The chain carries TRBV29-1 and TRBJ2-6; the DNA was not compared with TRBD1, the D call given in the table. CDR1 is SQVTM and CDR2 is ANQGSEA in the germline V gene. The length of the CDR3 is 14 amino acids, counting both ends.

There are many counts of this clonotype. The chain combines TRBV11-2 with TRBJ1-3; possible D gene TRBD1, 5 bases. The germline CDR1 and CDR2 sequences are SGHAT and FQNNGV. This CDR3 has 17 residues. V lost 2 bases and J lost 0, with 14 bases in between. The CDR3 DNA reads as TGTGCCAGCAGCTTATTTACTGGGGGGATCTCTGGAAACACCATATATTTT. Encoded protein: CASSLFTGGISGNTIYF.

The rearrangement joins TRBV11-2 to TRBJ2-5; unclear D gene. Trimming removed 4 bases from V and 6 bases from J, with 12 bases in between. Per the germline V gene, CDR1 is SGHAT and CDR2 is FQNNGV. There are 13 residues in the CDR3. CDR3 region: CASSSEPFKTQYF. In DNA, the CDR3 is TGTGCCAGCAGCTCGGAGCCGTTTAAGACCCAGTACTTC.

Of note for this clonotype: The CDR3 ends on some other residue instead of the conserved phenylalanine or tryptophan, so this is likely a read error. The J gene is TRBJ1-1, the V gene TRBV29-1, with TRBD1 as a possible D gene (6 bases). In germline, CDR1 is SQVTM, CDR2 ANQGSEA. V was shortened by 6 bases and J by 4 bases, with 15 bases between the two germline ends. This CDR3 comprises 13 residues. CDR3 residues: CSVTQGGGTEAFS. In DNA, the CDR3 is TGCAGCGTCACACAGGGAGGGGGCACTGAAGCTTTCTCT.

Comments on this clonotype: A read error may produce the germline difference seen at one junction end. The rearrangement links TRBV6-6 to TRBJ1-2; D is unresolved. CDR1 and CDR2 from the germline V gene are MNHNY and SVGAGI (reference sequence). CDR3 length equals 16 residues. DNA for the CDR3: TGTGTCAGCAGTTACTCGAGAGATAGCCCTAACTATGGCTACACCTTC. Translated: CVSSYSRDSPNYGYTF.

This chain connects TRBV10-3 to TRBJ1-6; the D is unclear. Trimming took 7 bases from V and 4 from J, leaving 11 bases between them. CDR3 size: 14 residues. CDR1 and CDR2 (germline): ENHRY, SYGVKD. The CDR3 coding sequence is TGTGCCATCAATGACCGCGGATATAATTCACCCCTCCACTTT. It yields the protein CAINDRGYNSPLHF.

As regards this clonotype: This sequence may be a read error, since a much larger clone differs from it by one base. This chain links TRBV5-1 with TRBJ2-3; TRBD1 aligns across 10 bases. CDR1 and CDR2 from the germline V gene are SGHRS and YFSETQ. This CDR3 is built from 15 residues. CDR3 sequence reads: CASSFPDRGADMQYF. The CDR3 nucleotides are TGCGCCAGCAGCTTCCCGGACAGGGGGGCAGATATGCAGTATTTT.

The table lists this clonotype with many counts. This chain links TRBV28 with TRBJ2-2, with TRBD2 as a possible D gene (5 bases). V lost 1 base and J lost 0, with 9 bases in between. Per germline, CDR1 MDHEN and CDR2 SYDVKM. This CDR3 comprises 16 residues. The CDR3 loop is CASSLLAGANTGELFF. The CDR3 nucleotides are TGTGCCAGCAGTTTATTGGCGGGTGCGAACACCGGGGAGCTGTTTTTT.

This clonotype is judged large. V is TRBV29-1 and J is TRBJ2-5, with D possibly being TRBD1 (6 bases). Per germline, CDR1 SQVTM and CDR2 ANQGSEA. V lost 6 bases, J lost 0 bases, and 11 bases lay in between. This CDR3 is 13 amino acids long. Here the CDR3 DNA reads TGCAGCGTAGCTGACAGGTACCAAGAGACCCAGTACTTC. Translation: CSVADRYQETQYF.

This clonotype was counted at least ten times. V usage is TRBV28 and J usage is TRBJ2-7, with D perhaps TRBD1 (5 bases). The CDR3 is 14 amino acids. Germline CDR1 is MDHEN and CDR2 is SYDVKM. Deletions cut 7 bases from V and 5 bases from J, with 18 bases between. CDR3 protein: CASITGGGANEQYF. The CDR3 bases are TGTGCCAGCATAACTGGTGGTGGGGCGAACGAGCAGTACTTC.

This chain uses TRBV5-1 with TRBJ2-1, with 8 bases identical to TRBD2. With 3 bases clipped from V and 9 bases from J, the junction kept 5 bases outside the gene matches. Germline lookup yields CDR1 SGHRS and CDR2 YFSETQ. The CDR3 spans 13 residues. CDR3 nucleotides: TGCGCCAGCAGCTCGGGGGGGCGGGTTGAGCAGTTCTTC. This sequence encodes CASSSGGRVEQFF.

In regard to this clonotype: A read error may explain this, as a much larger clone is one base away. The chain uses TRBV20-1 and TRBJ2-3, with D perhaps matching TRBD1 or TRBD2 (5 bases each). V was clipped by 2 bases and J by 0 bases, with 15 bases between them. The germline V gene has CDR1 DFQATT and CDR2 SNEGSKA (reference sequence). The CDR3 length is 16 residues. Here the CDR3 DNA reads TGCAGTGCTAGAAGAGGGGCTAGCCTAAGCACAGATACGCAGTATTTT. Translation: CSARRGASLSTDTQYF.

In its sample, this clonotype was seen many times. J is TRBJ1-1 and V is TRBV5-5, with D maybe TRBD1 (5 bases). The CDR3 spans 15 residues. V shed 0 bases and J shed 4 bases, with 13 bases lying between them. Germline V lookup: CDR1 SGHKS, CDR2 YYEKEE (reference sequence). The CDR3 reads CASSLDPGVGTEAFF. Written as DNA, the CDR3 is TGTGCCAGCAGCTTGGATCCGGGGGTAGGCACTGAAGCTTTCTTT.

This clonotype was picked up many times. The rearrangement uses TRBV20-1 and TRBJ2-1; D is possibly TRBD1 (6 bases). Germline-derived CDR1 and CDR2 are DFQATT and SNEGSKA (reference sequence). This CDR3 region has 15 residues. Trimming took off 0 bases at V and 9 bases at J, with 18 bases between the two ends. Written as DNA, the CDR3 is TGCAGTGCTAGAGACCGGGACAAGGGGACACGTGAGCAGTTCTTC. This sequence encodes CSARDRDKGTREQFF.

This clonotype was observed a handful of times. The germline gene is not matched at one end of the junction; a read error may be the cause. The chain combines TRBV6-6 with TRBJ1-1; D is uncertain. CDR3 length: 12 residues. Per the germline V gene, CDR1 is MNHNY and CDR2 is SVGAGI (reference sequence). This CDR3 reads CASRTIRAEALF. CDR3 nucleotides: TGCGCCAGTCGGACCATCCGGGCTGAAGCTCTCTTT.

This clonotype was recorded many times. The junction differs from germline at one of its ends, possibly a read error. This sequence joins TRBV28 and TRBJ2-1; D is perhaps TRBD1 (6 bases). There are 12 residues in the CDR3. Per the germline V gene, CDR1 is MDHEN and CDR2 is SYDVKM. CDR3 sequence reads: CASSFSSDRQVF. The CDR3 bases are TGTGCCAGCAGTTTCTCTTCCGACAGGCAAGTCTTC.

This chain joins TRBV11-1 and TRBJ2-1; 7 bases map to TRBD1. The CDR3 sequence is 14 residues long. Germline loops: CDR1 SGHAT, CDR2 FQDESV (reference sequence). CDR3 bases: TGTTCGAGCAGCCCCCGGACAGGTGTGGATGAGCAGTTCTTC. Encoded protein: CSSSPRTGVDEQFF.

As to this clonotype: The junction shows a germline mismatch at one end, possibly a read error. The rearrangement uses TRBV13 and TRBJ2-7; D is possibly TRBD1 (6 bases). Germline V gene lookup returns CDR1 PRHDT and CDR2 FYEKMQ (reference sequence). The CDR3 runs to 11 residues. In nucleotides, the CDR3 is TGTACCAGCAGCTACAGGGACGAGCAATACTTC. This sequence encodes CTSSYRDEQYF.

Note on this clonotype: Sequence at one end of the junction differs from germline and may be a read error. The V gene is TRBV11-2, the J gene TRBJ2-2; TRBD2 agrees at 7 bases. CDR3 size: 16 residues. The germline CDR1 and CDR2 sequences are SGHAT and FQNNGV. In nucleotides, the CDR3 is TGTGCCAGCGGCTTAGATCGACTAGCCTCGGCCGGGGAGCAGCTTTTT. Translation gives CASGLDRLASAGEQLF.

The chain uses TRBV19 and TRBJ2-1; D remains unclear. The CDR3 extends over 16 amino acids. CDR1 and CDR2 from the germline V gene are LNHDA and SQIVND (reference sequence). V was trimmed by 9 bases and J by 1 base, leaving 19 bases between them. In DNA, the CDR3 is TGTGCCAGAAGTCTCCCGGTTTTTAGTTCCTACAATGAGCAGTTCTTC. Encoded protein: CARSLPVFSSYNEQFF. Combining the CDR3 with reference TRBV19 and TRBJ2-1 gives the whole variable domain DGGITQSPKYLFRKEGQNVTLSCEQNLNHDAMYWYRQDPGQGLRLIYYSQIVNDFQKGDIAEGYSVSREKKESFPLTVTSAQKNPTAFYLCARSLPVFSSYNEQFFGPGTRLTVL.

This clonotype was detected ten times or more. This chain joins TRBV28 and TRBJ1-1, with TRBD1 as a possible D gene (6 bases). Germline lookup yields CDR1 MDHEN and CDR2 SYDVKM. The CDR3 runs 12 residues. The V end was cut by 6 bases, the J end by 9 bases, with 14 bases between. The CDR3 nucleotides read TGTGCCAGCAGCCAGATGACAGGCCAAGCTTTCTTT. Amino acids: CASSQMTGQAFF.

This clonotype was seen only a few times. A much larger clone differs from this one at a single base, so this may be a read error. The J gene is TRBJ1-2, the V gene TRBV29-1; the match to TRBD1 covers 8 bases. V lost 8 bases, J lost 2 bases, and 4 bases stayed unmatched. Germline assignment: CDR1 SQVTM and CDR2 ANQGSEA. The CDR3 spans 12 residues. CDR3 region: CSIGQGNYGYTF. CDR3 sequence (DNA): TGCAGCATTGGACAGGGCAACTATGGCTACACCTTC.

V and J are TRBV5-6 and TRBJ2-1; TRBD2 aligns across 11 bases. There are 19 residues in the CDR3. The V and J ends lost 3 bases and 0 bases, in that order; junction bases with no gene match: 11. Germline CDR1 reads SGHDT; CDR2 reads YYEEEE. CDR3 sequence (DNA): TGTGCCAGCAGCTCCTATATGACTAGCGGGGCGAGCTCCTACAATGAGCAGTTCTTC. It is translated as CASSSYMTSGASSYNEQFF.

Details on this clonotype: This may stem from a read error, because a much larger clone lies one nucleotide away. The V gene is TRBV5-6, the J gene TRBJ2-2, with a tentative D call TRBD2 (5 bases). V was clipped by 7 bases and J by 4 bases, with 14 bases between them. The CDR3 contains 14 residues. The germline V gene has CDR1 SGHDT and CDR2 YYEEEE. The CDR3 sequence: CASGPPAGTGELFF. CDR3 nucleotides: TGTGCCAGCGGCCCGCCGGCGGGCACCGGGGAGCTGTTTTTT.

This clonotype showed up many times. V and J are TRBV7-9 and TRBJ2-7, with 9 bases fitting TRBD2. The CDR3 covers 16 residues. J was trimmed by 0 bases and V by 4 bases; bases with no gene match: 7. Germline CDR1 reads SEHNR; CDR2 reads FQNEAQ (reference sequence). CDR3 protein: CASSSALAGNSYEQYF. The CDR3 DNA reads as TGTGCCAGCAGCTCAGCACTAGCGGGTAACTCCTACGAGCAGTACTTC.

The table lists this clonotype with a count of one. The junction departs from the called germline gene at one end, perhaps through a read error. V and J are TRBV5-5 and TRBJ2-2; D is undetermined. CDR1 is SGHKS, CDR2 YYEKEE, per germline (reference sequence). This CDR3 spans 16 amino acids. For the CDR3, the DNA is TGTGCCGGCAGCTTGGGGAAGGATATTTACACCGGGGAGCTGTTTTTT. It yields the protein CAGSLGKDIYTGELFF.

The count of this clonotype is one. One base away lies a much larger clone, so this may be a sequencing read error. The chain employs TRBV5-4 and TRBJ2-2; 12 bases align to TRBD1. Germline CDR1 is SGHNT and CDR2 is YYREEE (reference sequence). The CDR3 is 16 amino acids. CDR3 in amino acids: CASSPGTGGFTEELFF. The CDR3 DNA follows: TGTGCCAGCAGCCCTGGGACAGGGGGCTTCACCGAGGAGCTGTTTTTT.

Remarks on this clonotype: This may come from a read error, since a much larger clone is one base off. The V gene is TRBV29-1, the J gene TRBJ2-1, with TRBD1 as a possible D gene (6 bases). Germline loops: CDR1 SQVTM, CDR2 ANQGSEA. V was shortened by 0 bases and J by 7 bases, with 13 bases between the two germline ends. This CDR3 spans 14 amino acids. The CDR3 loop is CSVEDVGAGNEQFF. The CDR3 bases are TGCAGCGTTGAAGATGTGGGGGCTGGGAATGAGCAGTTCTTC.